This entry is about one TCR beta chain. The target antigen is unknown. The data derive from a study of type 1 regulatory T cells. The overall study: T-allo10 is a Tr1-enriched, alloantigen-specific CD4 T cell product made in vitro.

The CDR3 spans 21 residues. Germline V lookup: CDR1 MNHEY, CDR2 SVGAGI. V lost 2 bases to trimming and J lost 2 bases; unmatched junction nucleotides: 15. From the reads, TCRdb called clonotypes with MiXCR, one entry per CDR3 protein. The sample gives around 23,000 distinct CDR3 sequences, around 43% of which show up once; 4.8% is in the top ten. V gene TRBV6-5 combines with J gene TRBJ2-6; 10 nucleotides align to TRBD1. This TCR was recovered from a human donor in good health. Input material: cultured T cells, either the whole culture or a sorted T cell fraction (not recorded which). The chain's CDR3 is CASSYPLSLGQGSPGANVLTF. The CDR3 DNA reads TGTGCCAGCAGTTACCCCCTAAGTCTGGGACAGGGGTCTCCTGGGGCCAACGTCCTGACTTTC.